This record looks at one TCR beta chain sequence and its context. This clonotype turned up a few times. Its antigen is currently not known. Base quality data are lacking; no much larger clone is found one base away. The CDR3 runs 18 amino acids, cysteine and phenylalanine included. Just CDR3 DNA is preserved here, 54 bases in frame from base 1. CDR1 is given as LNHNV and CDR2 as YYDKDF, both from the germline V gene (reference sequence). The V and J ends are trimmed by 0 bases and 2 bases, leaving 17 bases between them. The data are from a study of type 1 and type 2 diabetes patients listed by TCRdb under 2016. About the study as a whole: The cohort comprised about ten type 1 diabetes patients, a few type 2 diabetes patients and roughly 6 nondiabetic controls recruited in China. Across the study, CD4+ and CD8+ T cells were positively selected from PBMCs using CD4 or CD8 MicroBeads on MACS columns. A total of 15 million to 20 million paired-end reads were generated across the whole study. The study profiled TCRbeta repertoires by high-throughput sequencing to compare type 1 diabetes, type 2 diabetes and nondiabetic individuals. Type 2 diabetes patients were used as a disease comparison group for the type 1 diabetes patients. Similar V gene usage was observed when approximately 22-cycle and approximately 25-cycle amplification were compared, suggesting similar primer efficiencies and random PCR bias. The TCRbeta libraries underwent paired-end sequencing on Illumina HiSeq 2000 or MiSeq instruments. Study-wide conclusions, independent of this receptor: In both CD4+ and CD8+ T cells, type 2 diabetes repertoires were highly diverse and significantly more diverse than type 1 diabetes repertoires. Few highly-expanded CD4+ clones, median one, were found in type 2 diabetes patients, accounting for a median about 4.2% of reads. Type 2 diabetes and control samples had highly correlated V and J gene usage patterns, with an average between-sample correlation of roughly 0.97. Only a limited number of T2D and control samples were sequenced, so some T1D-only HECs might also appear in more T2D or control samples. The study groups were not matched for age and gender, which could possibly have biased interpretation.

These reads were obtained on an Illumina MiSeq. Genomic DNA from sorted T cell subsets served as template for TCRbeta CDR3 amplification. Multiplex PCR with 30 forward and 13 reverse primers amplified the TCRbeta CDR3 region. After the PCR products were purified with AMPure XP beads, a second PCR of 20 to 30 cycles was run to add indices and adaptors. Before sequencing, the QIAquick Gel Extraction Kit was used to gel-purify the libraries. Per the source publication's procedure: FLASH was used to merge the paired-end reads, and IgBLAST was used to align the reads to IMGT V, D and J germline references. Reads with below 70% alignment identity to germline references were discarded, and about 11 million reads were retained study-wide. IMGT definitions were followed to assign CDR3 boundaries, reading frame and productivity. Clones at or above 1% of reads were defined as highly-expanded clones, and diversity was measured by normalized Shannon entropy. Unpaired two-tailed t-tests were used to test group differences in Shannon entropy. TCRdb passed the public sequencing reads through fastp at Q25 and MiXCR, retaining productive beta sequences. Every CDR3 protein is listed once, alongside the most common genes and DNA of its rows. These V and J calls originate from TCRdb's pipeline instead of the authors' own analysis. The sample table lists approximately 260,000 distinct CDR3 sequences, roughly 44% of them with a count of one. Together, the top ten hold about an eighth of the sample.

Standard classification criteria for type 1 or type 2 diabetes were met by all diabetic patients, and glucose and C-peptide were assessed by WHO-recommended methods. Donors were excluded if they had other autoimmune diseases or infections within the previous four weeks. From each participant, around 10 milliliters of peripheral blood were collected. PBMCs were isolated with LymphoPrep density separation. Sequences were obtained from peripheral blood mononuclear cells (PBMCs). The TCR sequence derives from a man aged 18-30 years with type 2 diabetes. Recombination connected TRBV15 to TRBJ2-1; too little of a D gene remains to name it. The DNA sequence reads TGTGCCACCAGCAGAGATCTCTCGGAAGCCGTCGCCTACAATGAGCAGTTCTTC. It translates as CATSRDLSEAVAYNEQFF.